These 3 T cell receptor beta chains originate from one sample sequenced in a study of T cell repertoires in cytomegalovirus infection. These receptors have no identified antigens. TCRdb passed the reads through MiXCR, listing each CDR3 protein once. The sample records about a million distinct CDR3 sequences, around 32% being singletons. The sample in question was cultured CD8+ T cells from PBMCs, obtained from culture after CMV antigen stimulation. The origin of the receptors is a human donor in good health (CMV status not recorded). Some clones in this sample may be carry-over from other donors' samples.

This clonotype was seen ten or more times. The gene calls are TRBV11-3 and TRBJ2-1; weak D call: TRBD1 (6 bases). The germline V gene has CDR1 SGHNT and CDR2 YENEEA. V lost 6 bases and J 8 bases, leaving 17 bases between the germline ends. This CDR3 has 14 amino acids. The CDR3 nucleotides read TGTGCCAGCAGTCGACGGGGACAATTCCATGAGCAGTTCTTC. This sequence encodes CASSRRGQFHEQFF.

This clonotype has just a few counts. The chain recombines TRBV2 with TRBJ2-1, with TRBD2 identical over 9 bases. This CDR3 has 14 amino acids. Germline trimming cut 9 bases from V and 4 bases from J; bases unmatched to any gene: 7. The V gene's germline CDR1 is SNHLY and CDR2 FYNNEI. Written as DNA, the CDR3 is TGTGCCAGGACGAGGACTAGCGAGTACAATGAGCAGTTCTTC. Protein product: CARTRTSEYNEQFF.

The chain recombines TRBV28 with TRBJ2-5, with unresolved D. The CDR3 runs to 13 residues. The germline gives CDR1 MDHEN, CDR2 SYDVKM. CDR3 loop: CLVLAPNRETQYF. The CDR3 DNA reads as TGTTTGGTATTAGCACCAAATAGGGAGACCCAGTACTTC.